This T cell receptor (beta chain) was sequenced during a study of regulatory T cells in long-lasting Graves disease. TCR beta libraries were built with iRepertoire HTBI primers and Arm-PCR of CDR3 regions. As originally analysed: The samples included around 65 TRBV and about 13 TRBJ segments. TCRdb processed the multiplex PCR reads anew with MiXCR; each CDR3 protein has one entry. Here the V and J calls rest on TCRdb's processing, not on the authors' analysis. The table records about 620,000 distinct CDR3 sequences, around 15% of them present only once. Time point meaning: newly diagnosed GD, antithyroid drugs for less than 3 months. PBMCs provided the RNA from which the TCR library was made. This clonotype appeared many times. The antigen remains unidentified. Notes on the study in general: New patients shared some 970 public clonotypes, fewer than the roughly 2,600 shared by persistent patients.

The same data also went into a second study, on T cells in Graves' hyperthyroidism and ophthalmopathy.

This clonotype originated in a woman between 25 and 40 years old with Graves disease. Sequences were derived from peripheral blood mononuclear cells (PBMCs), sampled at new diagnosis, from a patient treated with antithyroid drugs.

The CDR3 DNA reads TGTGCCAGCAGTTACGACAGGGCCTACAATGAGCAGTTCTTC. Protein sequence: CASSYDRAYNEQFF. The chain uses TRBV6-2 or TRBV6-3 and TRBJ2-1; 7 bases are a match to TRBD1. Germline trimming cut 2 bases from V and 2 bases from J; bases unmatched to any gene: 0. The CDR3 sequence is 14 residues long. Germline V gene lookup returns CDR1 MNHEY and CDR2 SVGEGT.